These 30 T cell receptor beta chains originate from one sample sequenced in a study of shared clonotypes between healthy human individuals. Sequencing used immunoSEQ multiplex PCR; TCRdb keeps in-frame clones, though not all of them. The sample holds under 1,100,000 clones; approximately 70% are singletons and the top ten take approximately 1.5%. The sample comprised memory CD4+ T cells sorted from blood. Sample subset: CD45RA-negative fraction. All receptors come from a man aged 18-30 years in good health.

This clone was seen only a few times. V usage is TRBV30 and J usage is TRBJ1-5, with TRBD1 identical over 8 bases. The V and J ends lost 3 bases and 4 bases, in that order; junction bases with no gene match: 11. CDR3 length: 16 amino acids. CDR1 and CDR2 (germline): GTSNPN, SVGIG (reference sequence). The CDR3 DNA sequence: TGTGCCTGGAGCCCTAGGACAGGGCAAGGTAATCAGCCCCAGCATTTT. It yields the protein CAWSPRTGQGNQPQHF.

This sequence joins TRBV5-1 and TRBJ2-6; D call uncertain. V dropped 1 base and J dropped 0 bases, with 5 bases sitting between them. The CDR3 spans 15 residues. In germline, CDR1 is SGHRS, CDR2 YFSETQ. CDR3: CASSLSISGANVLTF. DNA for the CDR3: TGCGCCAGCAGCTTGTCCATCTCTGGGGCCAACGTCCTGACTTTC.

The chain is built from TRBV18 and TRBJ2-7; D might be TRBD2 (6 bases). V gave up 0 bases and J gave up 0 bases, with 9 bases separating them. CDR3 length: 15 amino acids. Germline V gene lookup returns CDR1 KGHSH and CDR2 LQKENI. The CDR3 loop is CASSPPGLNSYEQYF. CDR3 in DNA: TGTGCCAGCTCACCACCGGGACTGAACTCCTACGAGCAGTACTTC.

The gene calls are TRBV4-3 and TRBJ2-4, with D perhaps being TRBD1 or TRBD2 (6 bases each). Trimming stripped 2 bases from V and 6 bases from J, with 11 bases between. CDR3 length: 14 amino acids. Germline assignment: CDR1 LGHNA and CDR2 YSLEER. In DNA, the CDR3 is TGCGCCAGCAGCCAACGGGGGCCAGGAAACATTCAGTACTTC. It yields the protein CASSQRGPGNIQYF.

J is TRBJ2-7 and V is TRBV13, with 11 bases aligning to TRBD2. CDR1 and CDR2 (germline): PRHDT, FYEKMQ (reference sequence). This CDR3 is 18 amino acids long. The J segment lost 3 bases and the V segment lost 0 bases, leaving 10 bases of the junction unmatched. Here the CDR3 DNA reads TGTGCCAGCAGCTTAGGGGTGACGGGACTAGCGGAGGACTACGAGCAGTACTTC. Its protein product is CASSLGVTGLAEDYEQYF.

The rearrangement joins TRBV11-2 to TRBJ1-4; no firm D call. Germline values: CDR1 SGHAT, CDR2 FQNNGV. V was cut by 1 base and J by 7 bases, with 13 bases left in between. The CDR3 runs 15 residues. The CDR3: CASSLGVGRSEKLFF. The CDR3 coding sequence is TGTGCCAGCAGCTTAGGAGTAGGGAGGAGTGAAAAACTGTTTTTT.

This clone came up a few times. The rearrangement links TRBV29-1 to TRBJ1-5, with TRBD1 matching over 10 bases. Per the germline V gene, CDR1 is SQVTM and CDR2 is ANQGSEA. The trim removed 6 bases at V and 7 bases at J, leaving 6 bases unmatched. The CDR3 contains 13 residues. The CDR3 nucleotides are TGCAGCGTCGTGACAGGGGGCGGCCAGCCCCAGCATTTT. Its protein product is CSVVTGGGQPQHF.

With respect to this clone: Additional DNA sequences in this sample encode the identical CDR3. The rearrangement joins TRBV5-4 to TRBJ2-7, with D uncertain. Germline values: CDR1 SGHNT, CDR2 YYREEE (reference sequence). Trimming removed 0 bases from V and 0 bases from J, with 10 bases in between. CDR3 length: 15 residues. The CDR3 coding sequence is TGTGCCAGCAGCTTGGACGGAAGATCCTCCTACGAGCAGTACTTC. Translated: CASSLDGRSSYEQYF.

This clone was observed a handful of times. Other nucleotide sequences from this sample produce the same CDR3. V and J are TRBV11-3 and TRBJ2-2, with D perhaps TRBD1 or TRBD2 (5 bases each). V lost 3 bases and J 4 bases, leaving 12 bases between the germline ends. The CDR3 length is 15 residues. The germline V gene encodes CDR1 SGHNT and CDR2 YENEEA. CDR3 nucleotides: TGTGCCAGCAGCTTGGGTAGGGGACGCACCGGGGAGCTGTTTTTT. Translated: CASSLGRGRTGELFF.

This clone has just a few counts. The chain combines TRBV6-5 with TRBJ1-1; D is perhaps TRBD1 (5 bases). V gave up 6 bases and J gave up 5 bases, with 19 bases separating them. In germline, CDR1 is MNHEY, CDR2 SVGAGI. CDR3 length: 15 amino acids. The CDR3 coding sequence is TGTGCCAGCAGCCTCGAATTCAGGGTAGGGACTGAAGCTTTCTTT. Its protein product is CASSLEFRVGTEAFF.

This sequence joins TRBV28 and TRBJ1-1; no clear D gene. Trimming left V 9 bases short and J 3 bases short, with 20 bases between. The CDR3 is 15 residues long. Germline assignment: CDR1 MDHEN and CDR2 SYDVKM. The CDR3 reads CASFPEGAPYTEAFF. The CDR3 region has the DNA TGTGCCAGTTTCCCTGAAGGCGCCCCTTACACTGAAGCTTTCTTT. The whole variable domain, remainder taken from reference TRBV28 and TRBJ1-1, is DVKVTQSSRYLVKRTGEKVFLECVQDMDHENMFWYRQDPGLGLRLIYFSYDVKMKEKGDIPEGYSVSREKKERFSLILESASTNQTSMYLCASFPEGAPYTEAFFGQGTRLTVV.

The CDR3 loop is CASSYSGGSGNTIYF. CDR3 in DNA: TGTGCCAGCAGCTATTCAGGGGGCTCTGGAAACACCATATATTTT. The rearrangement uses TRBV7-2 and TRBJ1-3, with TRBD1 matching 7 bases. From germline, CDR1 is SGHTA and CDR2 FQGNSA. This CDR3 is built from 15 residues. V trimming: 4 bases; J trimming: 0 bases; junction bases outside the gene matches: 3.

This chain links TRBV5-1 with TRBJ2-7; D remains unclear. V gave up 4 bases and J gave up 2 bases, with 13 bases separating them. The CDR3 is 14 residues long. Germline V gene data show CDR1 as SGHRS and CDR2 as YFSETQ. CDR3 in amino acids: CASSADLVPYEQYF. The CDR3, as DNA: TGCGCCAGCAGCGCGGACCTGGTCCCCTACGAGCAGTACTTC. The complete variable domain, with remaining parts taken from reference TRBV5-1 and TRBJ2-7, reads KAGVTQTPRYLIKTRGQQVTLSCSPISGHRSVSWYQQTPGQGLQFLFEYFSETQRNKGNFPGRFSGRQFSNSRSEMNVSTLELGDSALYLCASSADLVPYEQYFGPGTRLTVT.

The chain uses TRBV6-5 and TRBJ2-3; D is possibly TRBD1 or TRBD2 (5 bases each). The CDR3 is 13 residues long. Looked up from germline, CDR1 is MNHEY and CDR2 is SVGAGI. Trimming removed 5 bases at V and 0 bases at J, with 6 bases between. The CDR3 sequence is CASSGGSTDTQYF. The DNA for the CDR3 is TGTGCCAGCAGTGGGGGTAGCACAGATACGCAGTATTTT.

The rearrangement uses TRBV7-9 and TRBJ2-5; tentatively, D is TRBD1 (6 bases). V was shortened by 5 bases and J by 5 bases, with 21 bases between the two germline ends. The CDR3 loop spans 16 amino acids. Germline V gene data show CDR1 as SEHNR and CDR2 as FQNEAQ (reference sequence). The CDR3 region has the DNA TGTGCCAGCAGCCCGCTCCATGGACAGACTCTGGAGACCCAGTACTTC. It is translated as CASSPLHGQTLETQYF.

CDR3 protein: CASSPPVRVETQYF. CDR3 in DNA: TGTGCCAGCTCACCACCGGTGCGGGTTGAGACCCAGTACTTC. The chain is built from TRBV18 and TRBJ2-5; D is possibly TRBD2 (5 bases). The CDR3 is 14 amino acids. Per the germline V gene, CDR1 is KGHSH and CDR2 is LQKENI. Trimming shortened V by 0 bases and J by 5 bases, and 10 bases separated the two germline ends.

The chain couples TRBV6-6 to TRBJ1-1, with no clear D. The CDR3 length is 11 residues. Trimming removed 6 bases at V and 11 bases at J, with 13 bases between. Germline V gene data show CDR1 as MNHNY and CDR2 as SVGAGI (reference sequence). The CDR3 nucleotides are TGTGCCAGCAGCCCAGTGGCCGGCGCTTTCTTT. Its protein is CASSPVAGAFF.

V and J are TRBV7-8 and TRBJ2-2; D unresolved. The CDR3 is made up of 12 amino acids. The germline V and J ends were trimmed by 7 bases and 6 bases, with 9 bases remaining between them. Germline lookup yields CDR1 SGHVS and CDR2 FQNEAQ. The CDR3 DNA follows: TGTGCCAGCACGAGGCTTCCCGGGGAGCTGTTTTTT. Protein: CASTRLPGELFF.

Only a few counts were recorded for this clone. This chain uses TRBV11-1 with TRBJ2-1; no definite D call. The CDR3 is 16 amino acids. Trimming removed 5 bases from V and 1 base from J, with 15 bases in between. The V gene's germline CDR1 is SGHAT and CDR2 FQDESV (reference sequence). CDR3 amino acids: CASSPGRAYSYNEQFF. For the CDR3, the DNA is TGTGCCAGCAGCCCAGGACGGGCGTATTCCTACAATGAGCAGTTCTTC. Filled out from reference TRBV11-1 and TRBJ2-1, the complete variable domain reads EAEVAQSPRYKITEKSQAVAFWCDPISGHATLYWYRQILGQGPELLVQFQDESVVDDSQLPKDRFSAERLKGVDSTLKIQPAELGDSAMYLCASSPGRAYSYNEQFFGPGTRLTVL.

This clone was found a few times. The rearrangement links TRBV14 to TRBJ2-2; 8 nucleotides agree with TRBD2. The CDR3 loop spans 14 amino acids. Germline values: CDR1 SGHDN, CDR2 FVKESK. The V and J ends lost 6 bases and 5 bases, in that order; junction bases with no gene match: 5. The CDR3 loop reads CASRPAGDTGELFF. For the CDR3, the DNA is TGTGCCAGCAGGCCAGCGGGAGATACCGGGGAGCTGTTTTTT.

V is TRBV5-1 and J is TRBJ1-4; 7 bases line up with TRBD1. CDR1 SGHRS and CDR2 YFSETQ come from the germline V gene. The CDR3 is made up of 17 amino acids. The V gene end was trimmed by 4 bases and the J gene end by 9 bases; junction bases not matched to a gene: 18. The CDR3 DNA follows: TGCGCCAGCAGCCCCCTGGCCGGACAGGTCGATGGTAAAAAACTGTTTTTT. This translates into CASSPLAGQVDGKKLFF.

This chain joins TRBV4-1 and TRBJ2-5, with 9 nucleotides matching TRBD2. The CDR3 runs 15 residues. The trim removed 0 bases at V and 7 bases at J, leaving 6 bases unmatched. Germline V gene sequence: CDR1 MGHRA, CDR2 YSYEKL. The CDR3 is CASSQEYLAGVTQYF. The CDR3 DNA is TGCGCCAGCAGCCAAGAATACTTAGCGGGAGTGACCCAGTACTTC.

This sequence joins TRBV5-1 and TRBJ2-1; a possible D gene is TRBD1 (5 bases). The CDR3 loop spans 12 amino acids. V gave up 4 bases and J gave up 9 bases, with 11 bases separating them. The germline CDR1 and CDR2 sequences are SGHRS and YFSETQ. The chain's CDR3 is CASSVQDGEQFF. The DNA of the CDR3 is TGCGCCAGCAGCGTACAGGATGGTGAGCAGTTCTTC.

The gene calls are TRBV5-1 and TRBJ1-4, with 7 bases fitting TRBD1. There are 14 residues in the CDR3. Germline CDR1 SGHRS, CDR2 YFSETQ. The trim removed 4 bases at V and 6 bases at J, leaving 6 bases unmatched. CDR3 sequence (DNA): TGCGCCAGCAGCCGAGGACAGGCGGATGAAAAACTGTTTTTT. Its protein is CASSRGQADEKLFF.

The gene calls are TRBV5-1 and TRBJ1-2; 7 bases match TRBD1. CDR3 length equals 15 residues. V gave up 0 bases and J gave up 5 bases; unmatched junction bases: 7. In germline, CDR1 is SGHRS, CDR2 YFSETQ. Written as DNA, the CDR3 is TGCGCCAGCAGCTTGGAAGGGGGCTTTGGTTATGGCTACACCTTC. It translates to CASSLEGGFGYGYTF. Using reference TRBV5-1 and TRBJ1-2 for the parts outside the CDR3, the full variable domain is KAGVTQTPRYLIKTRGQQVTLSCSPISGHRSVSWYQQTPGQGLQFLFEYFSETQRNKGNFPGRFSGRQFSNSRSEMNVSTLELGDSALYLCASSLEGGFGYGYTFGSGTRLTVV.

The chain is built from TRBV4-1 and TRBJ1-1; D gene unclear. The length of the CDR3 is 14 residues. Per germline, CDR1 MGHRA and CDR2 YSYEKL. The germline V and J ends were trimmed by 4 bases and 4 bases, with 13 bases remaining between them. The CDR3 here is CASSPPNQGTEAFF. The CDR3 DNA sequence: TGCGCCAGCAGCCCTCCCAATCAAGGCACTGAAGCTTTCTTT.

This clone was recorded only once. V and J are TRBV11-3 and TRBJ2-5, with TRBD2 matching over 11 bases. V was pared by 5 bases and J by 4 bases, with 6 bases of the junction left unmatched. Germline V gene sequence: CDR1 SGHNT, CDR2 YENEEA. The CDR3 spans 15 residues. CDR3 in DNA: TGTGCCAGCAGCCAAACGCTAGCGGGAGGAGAGACCCAGTACTTC. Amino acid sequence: CASSQTLAGGETQYF.

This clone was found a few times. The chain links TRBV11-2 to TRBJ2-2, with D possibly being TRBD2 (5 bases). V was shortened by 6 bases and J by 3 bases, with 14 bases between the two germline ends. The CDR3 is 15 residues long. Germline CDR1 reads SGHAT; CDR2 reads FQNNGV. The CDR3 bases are TGTGCCAGCAGTCCTACACGGCGGGACACCGGGGAGCTGTTTTTT. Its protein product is CASSPTRRDTGELFF.

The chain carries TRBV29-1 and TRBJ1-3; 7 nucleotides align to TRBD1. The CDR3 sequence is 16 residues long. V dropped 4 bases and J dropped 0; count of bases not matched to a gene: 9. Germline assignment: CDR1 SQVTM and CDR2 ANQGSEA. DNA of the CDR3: TGCAGCGTTGCCGGCGACAGGGCCCACTCTGGAAACACCATATATTTT. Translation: CSVAGDRAHSGNTIYF.

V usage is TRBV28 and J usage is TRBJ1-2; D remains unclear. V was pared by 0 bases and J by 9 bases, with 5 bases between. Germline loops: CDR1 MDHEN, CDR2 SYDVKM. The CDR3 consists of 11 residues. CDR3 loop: CASSLWERYTF. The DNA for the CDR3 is TGTGCCAGCAGTTTATGGGAGCGCTACACCTTC.